The 18 T cell receptor beta chains given below trace back to one sample, sequenced in a study of technical replicates of blood from several donors (dated by TCRdb to the late 2010s). The method behind the library was the immunoSEQ multiplex PCR assay. In TCRdb, the immuneACCESS table is reduced to in-frame sequences with V and J assigned. These tables do not hold every clone; where another copy was compared, an unresolved V gene accounts for under half, and the others remain unexplained. Within this sample are about 94,000 clones, with approximately 94% of them counted one time only. The ten largest clones take up 0.22% of the sample. Sequences were obtained from T cells isolated from PBMCs. All receptors derive from a human donor in good health.

In its sample, this clone was seen once. The chain combines TRBV7-9 with TRBJ1-1, with TRBD1 matching 9 bases. V was clipped by 5 bases and J by 0 bases; unmatched bases: 13. CDR1 SEHNR and CDR2 FQNEAQ come from the germline V gene (reference sequence). The CDR3 extends over 18 amino acids. In nucleotides, the CDR3 is TGTGCCAGCAGCATGTCCGGGACAGGGACCAAATTGAACACTGAAGCTTTCTTT. The encoded protein is CASSMSGTGTKLNTEAFF.

The chain uses TRBV15 and TRBJ1-4; 10 nucleotides match TRBD1. J was trimmed by 4 bases and V by 5 bases; bases with no gene match: 4. Germline V gene data show CDR1 as LNHNV and CDR2 as YYDKDF (reference sequence). CDR3 length: 15 residues. The DNA for the CDR3 is TGTGCCACCAGCCCACGGACAGGGGGTAATGAAAAACTGTTTTTT. Its protein product is CATSPRTGGNEKLFF.

The chain combines TRBV5-5 with TRBJ2-1; 7 nucleotides match TRBD2. V was pared by 5 bases and J by 5 bases, with 10 bases of the junction left unmatched. In germline, CDR1 is SGHKS, CDR2 YYEKEE (reference sequence). The CDR3 is 15 amino acids. CDR3 loop: CASSFSGTKNNEQFF. CDR3 sequence (DNA): TGTGCCAGCAGTTTTTCCGGGACTAAAAACAATGAGCAGTTCTTC.

V and J are TRBV30 and TRBJ1-5; D is perhaps TRBD1 (6 bases). Germline lookup yields CDR1 GTSNPN and CDR2 SVGIG (reference sequence). The length of the CDR3 is 13 residues. V was shortened by 2 bases and J by 5 bases, with 10 bases between the two germline ends. CDR3 nucleotide sequence: TGTGCCTGGAGTCGGGACACCTATCAGCCCCAGCATTTT. It encodes CAWSRDTYQPQHF.

The chain uses TRBV7-9 and TRBJ2-7; D possibly corresponds to TRBD2 (5 bases). Germline lookup yields CDR1 SEHNR and CDR2 FQNEAQ (reference sequence). V was cut by 5 bases and J by 0 bases, with 11 bases left in between. The CDR3 length is 14 residues. The CDR3 loop is CASSPSGSSYEQYF. For the CDR3, the DNA is TGTGCCAGCAGCCCCTCGGGGAGCTCCTACGAGCAGTACTTC.

This clone was seen only a few times. The V and J genes are TRBV4-1 and TRBJ2-3, with a possible D match to TRBD2 (6 bases). V lost 0 bases and J lost 1, with 8 bases in between. CDR1 and CDR2 from the germline V gene are MGHRA and YSYEKL. The CDR3 has 15 amino acids. CDR3 DNA sequence: TGCGCCAGCAGCCAAGAGGGGGGTGGCACAGATACGCAGTATTTT. Amino acids: CASSQEGGGTDTQYF.

The rearrangement uses TRBV6-5 and TRBJ2-2; the D gene is possibly TRBD1 (5 bases). Trimming removed 6 bases at V and 8 bases at J, with 19 bases between. The CDR3 is 15 residues long. Germline lookup yields CDR1 MNHEY and CDR2 SVGAGI. The DNA for the CDR3 is TGTGCCAGCAGCCCCGACAGCCTCGCATCGGGGGAGCTGTTTTTT. It is translated as CASSPDSLASGELFF.

This clone was observed once. The chain is built from TRBV5-6 and TRBJ1-5; D possibly corresponds to TRBD1 (6 bases). Germline V lookup: CDR1 SGHDT, CDR2 YYEEEE. CDR3 length: 14 residues. Trimming removed 2 bases from V and 10 bases from J, with 16 bases in between. The DNA of the CDR3 is TGTGCCAGCAGCTTCATGACTGGGGGCAGCCCCCAGCATTTT. It yields the protein CASSFMTGGSPQHF.

The genes are TRBV5-6 and TRBJ2-3; 10 bases are shared with TRBD2. Per germline, CDR1 SGHDT and CDR2 YYEEEE. The trim removed 0 bases at V and 0 bases at J, leaving 4 bases unmatched. The CDR3 has 17 residues. This CDR3 is CASSLETSGPSTDTQYF. DNA of the CDR3: TGTGCCAGCAGCTTGGAGACTAGCGGGCCTAGCACAGATACGCAGTATTTT.

The J gene is TRBJ2-7, the V gene TRBV29-1, with D perhaps matching TRBD2 (5 bases). Trimming shortened V by 2 bases and J by 0 bases, and 11 bases separated the two germline ends. CDR3 length: 14 amino acids. Germline V gives CDR1 SQVTM, CDR2 ANQGSEA. CDR3 DNA: TGCAGCGTTGAACTCCTGGGAGCCTCCTACGAGCAGTACTTC. Translated: CSVELLGASYEQYF.

V usage is TRBV29-1 and J usage is TRBJ1-5; D uncertain. CDR1 and CDR2 (germline): SQVTM, ANQGSEA. Trimming removed 7 bases from V and 4 bases from J, with 14 bases in between. This CDR3 spans 13 amino acids. CDR3 bases: TGCAGCGCAGCCGAGGCAGTTAATCAGCCCCAGCATTTT. Encoded protein: CSAAEAVNQPQHF.

The chain links TRBV4-1 to TRBJ2-7; no clear D. Trimming shortened V by 0 bases and J by 2 bases, and 11 bases separated the two germline ends. The CDR3 extends over 15 amino acids. Germline lookup yields CDR1 MGHRA and CDR2 YSYEKL. The CDR3 nucleotides read TGCGCCAGCAGCCAAGAGTCGGAGTTTGCCTACGAGCAGTACTTC. Protein sequence: CASSQESEFAYEQYF.

The chain carries TRBV19 and TRBJ1-2, with 11 nucleotides matching TRBD1. V trimming: 8 bases; J trimming: 2 bases; junction bases outside the gene matches: 4. The germline V gene has CDR1 LNHDA and CDR2 SQIVND (reference sequence). The CDR3 totals 14 residues. Here the CDR3 DNA reads TGTGCCAGTCAAAGGGACAGGGGGAACTATGGCTACACCTTC. Protein: CASQRDRGNYGYTF. Combining the CDR3 with reference TRBV19 and TRBJ1-2 gives the whole variable domain DGGITQSPKYLFRKEGQNVTLSCEQNLNHDAMYWYRQDPGQGLRLIYYSQIVNDFQKGDIAEGYSVSREKKESFPLTVTSAQKNPTAFYLCASQRDRGNYGYTFGSGTRLTVV.

This rearrangement joins TRBV29-1 to TRBJ2-5, with D possibly TRBD2 on 6 matching bases. The CDR3 runs to 13 residues. The V gene's germline CDR1 is SQVTM and CDR2 ANQGSEA. Trimming cost V 5 bases and J 5 bases, with 15 bases left between them. CDR3 sequence: CSVLTEAGETQYF. The CDR3 DNA reads TGCAGCGTTTTGACCGAAGCGGGCGAGACCCAGTACTTC.

V and J are TRBV10-3 and TRBJ1-1, with no clear D. The CDR3 runs 14 residues. Per the germline V gene, CDR1 is ENHRY and CDR2 is SYGVKD. Trimming left V 6 bases short and J 5 bases short, with 16 bases between. CDR3 loop: CAIRVSLGGTEAFF. The CDR3 coding sequence is TGTGCCATCAGGGTTTCATTGGGAGGTACTGAAGCTTTCTTT.

This clone came up once. The chain combines TRBV9 with TRBJ2-7; 7 bases align to TRBD1. With V trimmed by 3 bases and J by 6 bases, 9 bases remained unmatched. Germline CDR1 reads SGDLS; CDR2 reads YYNGEE. The CDR3 loop spans 14 amino acids. Here the CDR3 DNA reads TGTGCCAGCAGCGACAGGGGATCAGGAGTCGAGCAGTACTTC. Amino acid sequence: CASSDRGSGVEQYF.

This clone was observed once. The J gene is TRBJ2-1, the V gene TRBV11-3, with 8 bases that match TRBD2. The V gene end was trimmed by 5 bases and the J gene end by 4 bases; junction bases not matched to a gene: 16. CDR3 length: 18 residues. Germline V gene sequence: CDR1 SGHNT, CDR2 YENEEA. CDR3 DNA sequence: TGTGCCAGCAGCGTGCCGCAGTTCGGGACTAGACAATACAATGAGCAGTTCTTC. The encoded protein is CASSVPQFGTRQYNEQFF. The variable domain in full, completed from reference TRBV11-3 and TRBJ2-1, reads EAGVVQSPRYKIIEKKQPVAFWCNPISGHNTLYWYLQNLGQGPELLIRYENEEAVDDSQLPKDRFSAERLKGVDSTLKIQPAELGDSAVYLCASSVPQFGTRQYNEQFFGPGTRLTVL.

This chain joins TRBV6-5 and TRBJ1-1; weak D call: TRBD1 (6 bases). Germline V gene sequence: CDR1 MNHEY, CDR2 SVGAGI. The V end was cut by 7 bases, the J end by 5 bases, with 17 bases between. The CDR3 runs 14 residues. Written as DNA, the CDR3 is TGTGCCAGCACTTCCCCGAGGGGGTATACTGAAGCTTTCTTT. Its translation is CASTSPRGYTEAFF.